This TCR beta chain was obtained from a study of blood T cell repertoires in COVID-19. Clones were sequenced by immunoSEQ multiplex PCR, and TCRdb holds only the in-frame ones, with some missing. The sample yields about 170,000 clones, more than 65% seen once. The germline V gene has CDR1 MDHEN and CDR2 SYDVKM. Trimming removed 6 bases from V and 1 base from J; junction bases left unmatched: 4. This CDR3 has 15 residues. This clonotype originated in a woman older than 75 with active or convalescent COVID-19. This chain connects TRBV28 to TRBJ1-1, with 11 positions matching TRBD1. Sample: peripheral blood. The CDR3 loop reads CASRPGTGGNTEAFF. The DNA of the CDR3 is TGTGCCAGCAGGCCTGGGACAGGGGGGAACACTGAAGCTTTCTTT.